What follows are 30 T cell receptor beta chains derived from one specimen sequenced in a study of cytomegalovirus exposure and HLA in healthy donors. Primers: 60 Vbeta forward and 13 Jbeta reverse. Using immunoSEQ multiplex PCR, the repertoire was profiled, and TCRdb retains in-frame clones only, with some absent. The sample consists of about 180,000 clones, approximately 81% of them appearing once. The specimen sequenced was PBMCs. These TCRs come from a boy aged 2 to 10 in good health and CMV-seronegative.

The V gene is TRBV6-5, the J gene TRBJ1-1; 10 bases map to TRBD1. The V segment lost 5 bases and the J segment 6 bases; nucleotides outside the gene matches: 9. CDR1 and CDR2 from the germline V gene are MNHEY and SVGAGI. This CDR3 region has 15 residues. The CDR3 protein is CASSLPPDRGAEAFF. CDR3 coding DNA: TGTGCCAGCAGTCTCCCCCCGGACAGGGGGGCTGAAGCTTTCTTT.

The CDR3 bases are TGCGCCAGCAGCCAAGCCCCGGGACAGGGGATCCATGAGCAGTTCTTC. Its translation: CASSQAPGQGIHEQFF. V and J are TRBV4-1 and TRBJ2-1, with 10 bases matching TRBD1. The CDR3 runs to 16 residues. Trimming at V came to 1 base and at J to 8 bases, leaving 8 bases not matched to a gene. Per the germline V gene, CDR1 is MGHRA and CDR2 is YSYEKL.

V and J are TRBV10-1 and TRBJ2-7; 7 nucleotides match TRBD1. The CDR3 totals 13 residues. V shed 10 bases, J shed 3 bases, and the junction held 9 bases outside the gene matches. From germline, CDR1 is WNHNN and CDR2 SYGVQD (reference sequence). The CDR3 loop reads CATHRGANYEQYF. The CDR3 region has the DNA TGCGCCACCCACAGGGGCGCCAACTACGAGCAGTACTTC.

This chain links TRBV2 with TRBJ2-7; D remains ambiguous. There are 14 residues in the CDR3. Trimming cost V 3 bases and J 3 bases, with 12 bases left between them. The V gene's germline CDR1 is SNHLY and CDR2 FYNNEI. The CDR3 sequence is CASSDATDLYEQYV. The CDR3, as DNA: TGTGCCAGCAGTGATGCTACAGATCTCTACGAGCAGTACGTC.

The CDR3 DNA follows: TGTGCCAGCGGACTGAGCACAGATACGCAGTATTTT. Translation: CASGLSTDTQYF. V usage is TRBV18 and J usage is TRBJ2-3; perhaps TRBD2 as D (5 bases). The CDR3 extends over 12 amino acids. Trimming took 8 bases from V and 0 from J, leaving 6 bases between them. Germline V gene sequence: CDR1 KGHSH, CDR2 LQKENI.

This clone was seen once. This sequence joins TRBV28 and TRBJ1-1; D remains ambiguous. This CDR3 has 15 residues. The germline gives CDR1 MDHEN, CDR2 SYDVKM. Trimming cost V 1 base and J 1 base, with 10 bases left between them. CDR3 nucleotides: TGTGCCAGCAGTTTATCAGGCGTCCCGAACACTGAAGCTTTCTTT. It yields the protein CASSLSGVPNTEAFF.

V usage is TRBV11-2 and J usage is TRBJ2-1; 10 bases align to TRBD2. The CDR3 is 14 amino acids. J was trimmed by 8 bases and V by 5 bases; bases with no gene match: 6. Germline loops: CDR1 SGHAT, CDR2 FQNNGV. For the CDR3, the DNA is TGTGCCAGCAGCGCCGGGACTAGCGTATATGAGCAGTTCTTC. Translating it yields CASSAGTSVYEQFF.

The chain is built from TRBV30 and TRBJ2-1; 9 nucleotides align to TRBD2. The V gene end was trimmed by 3 bases and the J gene end by 7 bases; junction bases not matched to a gene: 10. Germline V gene sequence: CDR1 GTSNPN, CDR2 SVGIG (reference sequence). This CDR3 has 15 residues. The CDR3 bases are TGTGCCTGGAGCCTATATAGCGGGAGTCAAAATGAGCAGTTCTTC. It encodes CAWSLYSGSQNEQFF.

V usage is TRBV28 and J usage is TRBJ1-1; the D gene is possibly TRBD1 (6 bases). There are 18 residues in the CDR3. V lost 6 bases and J lost 0, with 23 bases in between. Germline assignment: CDR1 MDHEN and CDR2 SYDVKM. The CDR3 nucleotides read TGTGCCAGCAGGCACAGGGACCCTCTCGCTCACCTGAACACTGAAGCTTTCTTT. Protein: CASRHRDPLAHLNTEAFF.

This chain uses TRBV19 with TRBJ1-2, with D unclear. Germline V CDR1 and CDR2: LNHDA, SQIVND (reference sequence). Trimming stripped 5 bases from V and 6 bases from J, with 13 bases between. The CDR3 extends over 13 amino acids. The CDR3 sequence: CASSGGGGDGYTF. The CDR3 DNA follows: TGTGCCAGTAGTGGAGGTGGCGGCGATGGCTACACCTTC.

This chain uses TRBV28 with TRBJ1-2; D unresolved. The CDR3 totals 14 residues. The V end lost 2 bases, the J end lost 1 base, and 8 bases lay between the germline ends. In germline, CDR1 is MDHEN, CDR2 SYDVKM. CDR3 DNA sequence: TGTGCCAGCAGTTTAGGGCAGATTAACTATGGCTACACCTTC. It specifies CASSLGQINYGYTF.

V usage is TRBV28 and J usage is TRBJ2-3; 8 nucleotides agree with TRBD2. V trimming: 2 bases; J trimming: 2 bases; junction bases outside the gene matches: 6. Germline CDR1 is MDHEN and CDR2 is SYDVKM. CDR3 size: 16 residues. The CDR3 bases are TGTGCCAGCAGTTTAAGTGGCGGGGGGTTCACAGATACGCAGTATTTT. Amino acids: CASSLSGGGFTDTQYF.

This clone was seen once. The chain has TRBV19 and TRBJ1-2; TRBD1 is a possible D gene (5 bases). Germline V lookup: CDR1 LNHDA, CDR2 SQIVND (reference sequence). V was trimmed by 5 bases and J by 3 bases, leaving 22 bases between them. The CDR3 is made up of 17 amino acids. CDR3 residues: CASSGAEPRGRDYGYTF. The CDR3 region has the DNA TGTGCCAGTAGTGGAGCCGAACCCCGGGGGAGGGACTATGGCTACACCTTC.

This sequence joins TRBV9 and TRBJ1-3; tentatively, D is TRBD1 (5 bases). Germline CDR1 and CDR2: SGDLS and YYNGEE. This CDR3 is 16 amino acids long. V was trimmed by 3 bases and J by 3 bases, leaving 16 bases between them. The CDR3 here is CASSAAFDSGGNTIYF. The CDR3 coding sequence is TGTGCCAGCAGCGCCGCATTTGACAGTGGTGGAAACACCATATATTTT. The variable domain in full, completed from reference TRBV9 and TRBJ1-3, reads DSGVTQTPKHLITATGQRVTLRCSPRSGDLSVYWYQQSLDQGLQFLIQYYNGEERAKGNILERFSAQQFPDLHSELNLSSLELGDSALYFCASSAAFDSGGNTIYFGEGSWLTVV.

The rearrangement uses TRBV10-3 and TRBJ2-7; D not certain. The V gene lost 10 bases and the J gene lost 7 bases, with 17 bases spanning the gap. This CDR3 region has 12 residues. CDR1 is ENHRY, CDR2 SYGVKD, per germline. Here the CDR3 reads CATVSSTGEQYV. In DNA form, the CDR3 reads TGTGCCACCGTGTCTAGTACCGGGGAGCAGTACGTC.

This clone has only a few counts. The rearrangement joins TRBV6-4 to TRBJ2-7; D is unclear. The V gene lost 3 bases and the J gene lost 3 bases, with 9 bases spanning the gap. This CDR3 comprises 13 residues. Germline V gene lookup returns CDR1 MRHNA and CDR2 SNTAGT. The CDR3 sequence is CASSDRVHYEQYV. The DNA for the CDR3 is TGTGCCAGCAGTGATCGGGTCCACTACGAGCAGTACGTC.

V and J are TRBV10-3 and TRBJ1-1, with a weak D call TRBD1 (6 bases). The V and J ends lost 8 bases and 1 base respectively, with 8 bases between them. From germline, CDR1 is ENHRY and CDR2 SYGVKD. The CDR3 spans 12 residues. CDR3 loop: CAIRTANTEAFF. CDR3 bases: TGTGCCATCCGGACAGCGAACACTGAAGCTTTCTTT.

V and J are TRBV10-3 and TRBJ1-1; TRBD1 might be the D (6 bases). The germline V gene has CDR1 ENHRY and CDR2 SYGVKD. This CDR3 has 15 residues. V lost 2 bases to trimming and J lost 5 bases, with 15 bases between them. CDR3 amino acids: CAISERSGGETEAFF. In DNA, the CDR3 is TGTGCCATCAGTGAGAGATCGGGGGGCGAAACTGAAGCTTTCTTT.

This sequence joins TRBV14 and TRBJ2-1; 10 bases are shared with TRBD2. CDR1 is SGHDN, CDR2 FVKESK, per germline. CDR3 length equals 16 residues. The V and J ends lost 4 bases and 3 bases, in that order; junction bases with no gene match: 6. CDR3 amino acids: CASSPVSGGYYNEQFF. Here the CDR3 DNA reads TGTGCCAGCAGCCCAGTTAGCGGGGGGTACTACAATGAGCAGTTCTTC.

This clone has a handful of counts. Other DNA sequences in this sample translate to the same CDR3. V gene TRBV5-1 combines with J gene TRBJ2-6; D unresolved. Germline CDR1 is SGHRS and CDR2 is YFSETQ. The length of the CDR3 is 13 residues. V shed 4 bases and J shed 4 bases, with 6 bases lying between them. CDR3 DNA: TGCGCCAGCAGCCCTTCGGGGGCCAACGTCCTGACTTTC. Protein product: CASSPSGANVLTF.

The rearrangement joins TRBV28 to TRBJ1-2, with D possibly matching TRBD1 (5 bases). Trimming stripped 5 bases from V and 8 bases from J, with 21 bases between. The CDR3 covers 15 residues. CDR1 MDHEN and CDR2 SYDVKM come from the germline V gene. In DNA, the CDR3 is TGTGCCAGCAGTGGCTGGGGGGGTATCTCTGGGGGCTACACCTTC. This gives the protein CASSGWGGISGGYTF.

The chain is built from TRBV18 and TRBJ2-1, with 8 bases fitting TRBD2. Trimming took 1 base from V and 0 from J; bases not matched to a gene: 5. The V gene's germline CDR1 is KGHSH and CDR2 LQKENI. The CDR3 spans 17 residues. The CDR3: CASSPRSGGSSYNEQFF. The CDR3, as DNA: TGTGCCAGCTCACCACGGAGCGGGGGCAGCTCCTACAATGAGCAGTTCTTC.

The chain links TRBV27 to TRBJ1-1; D ambiguous. Germline values: CDR1 MNHEY, CDR2 SMNVEV (reference sequence). With 8 bases removed from V and 3 bases from J, the gap between germline ends came to 10 bases. This CDR3 region has 12 residues. Here the CDR3 reads CASREGDTEAFF. The CDR3, as DNA: TGTGCCAGCCGGGAGGGAGACACTGAAGCTTTCTTT.

V usage is TRBV19 and J usage is TRBJ2-2, with D tentatively TRBD1 (6 bases). Trimming shortened V by 3 bases and J by 0 bases, and 8 bases separated the two germline ends. The germline gives CDR1 LNHDA, CDR2 SQIVND (reference sequence). The CDR3 spans 15 residues. CDR3 DNA: TGTGCCAGTAGTATGAGGACAGCGAACACCGGGGAGCTGTTTTTT. Protein product: CASSMRTANTGELFF.

The chain recombines TRBV28 with TRBJ1-1; TRBD1 agrees at 9 bases. This CDR3 is 16 amino acids long. With V trimmed by 6 bases and J by 3 bases, 11 bases remained unmatched. From germline, CDR1 is MDHEN and CDR2 SYDVKM. In DNA form, the CDR3 reads TGTGCCAGCAGATACCTATATCGGACAGGGGACACTGAAGCTTTCTTT. Encoded protein: CASRYLYRTGDTEAFF.

This rearrangement joins TRBV6-5 to TRBJ1-2; perhaps TRBD1 as D (6 bases). The CDR3 has 14 residues. V was clipped by 6 bases and J by 0 bases, with 11 bases between them. The V gene's germline CDR1 is MNHEY and CDR2 SVGAGI. The CDR3 DNA reads as TGTGCCAGCAGGAGAGGGGGATCTAACTATGGCTACACCTTC. This codes for CASRRGGSNYGYTF.

This rearrangement joins TRBV6-1 to TRBJ1-2; D gene uncertain. V dropped 6 bases and J dropped 5 bases, with 16 bases sitting between them. The CDR3 is 14 residues long. CDR1 is MNHNS and CDR2 is SASEGT in the germline V gene. CDR3 sequence (DNA): TGTGCCAGCAGCAACAGAGGGTCCTATTATGGCTACACCTTC. Translated: CASSNRGSYYGYTF.

V and J are TRBV10-3 and TRBJ1-3, with D perhaps matching TRBD1 (6 bases). The V gene's germline CDR1 is ENHRY and CDR2 SYGVKD. This CDR3 comprises 17 residues. Trimming stripped 8 bases from V and 0 bases from J, with 20 bases between. CDR3 coding DNA: TGTGCCATCGGTCAGCGGGACACGGGCCTCTCTGGAAACACCATATATTTT. Its translation is CAIGQRDTGLSGNTIYF.

CDR3 DNA: TGTGCCAGCAGTTTACGTCTCCGGGACTACCCCGAATACGAGCAGTACTTC. Translated: CASSLRLRDYPEYEQYF. The chain employs TRBV28 and TRBJ2-7; the match to TRBD2 covers 7 bases. V was pared by 2 bases and J by 4 bases, with 14 bases of the junction left unmatched. Germline CDR1 MDHEN, CDR2 SYDVKM. This CDR3 is built from 17 residues.

This clone has just one count. The chain carries TRBV19 and TRBJ2-5, with 9 bases identical to TRBD1. This CDR3 comprises 16 residues. Germline CDR1 is LNHDA and CDR2 is SQIVND (reference sequence). Trimming at V came to 4 bases and at J to 2 bases, leaving 8 bases not matched to a gene. In nucleotides, the CDR3 is TGTGCCAGTAGTAACTTCCGGGACAGGGCACAAGAGACCCAGTACTTC. It translates to CASSNFRDRAQETQYF.